This is a list of T cell receptor beta chains from one sample in a study of T cell repertoires in ileal Crohn's disease. The assay was immunoSEQ multiplex PCR, and TCRdb's table has in-frame clones only and misses some. The sample includes over 5,000 clones, about four fifths of them seen just once. The sample taken for sequencing was ileal tissue. The receptors were gathered from an adult with Crohn's disease. Each CDR3 is given with its conserved first and last residue. A D gene is named only where the DNA matches it firmly. The size entry is marked missing in some rows and otherwise reads once, few, many or a size class.

V gene: TRBV2; D gene: TRBD2; J gene: TRBJ2-1; clone size: .; CDR3 protein: CARGVAGASGRNEQFF; CDR3 DNA: TGTGCCAGGGGAGTAGCGGGGGCGTCCGGGAGGAATGAGCAGTTCTTC
V gene: TRBV7-9; D gene: TRBD1; J gene: TRBJ2-2; clone size: once; CDR3 protein: CASSSRDRGTGELFF; CDR3 DNA: TGTGCCAGCAGCTCCCGGGACAGGGGAACCGGGGAGCTGTTTTTT
V gene: TRBV9; D gene: .; J gene: TRBJ1-1; clone size: once; CDR3 protein: CASSPEGPPNTEAFF; CDR3 DNA: TGTGCCAGCAGCCCGGAGGGACCGCCTAACACTGAAGCTTTCTTT
V gene: TRBV19; D gene: TRBD1; J gene: TRBJ1-2; clone size: .; CDR3 protein: CASSPPGTGRNGYTF; CDR3 DNA: TGTGCCAGTAGTCCCCCTGGGACAGGGCGGAATGGCTACACCTTC
V gene: TRBV4-3; D gene: TRBD1; J gene: TRBJ1-3; clone size: .; CDR3 protein: CASSQQTGGPSGNTIYF; CDR3 DNA: TGCGCCAGCAGCCAACAGACAGGGGGCCCCTCTGGAAACACCATATATTTT
V gene: TRBV19; D gene: TRBD1; J gene: TRBJ1-2; clone size: few; CDR3 protein: CASSAPQRDRRYGYTF; CDR3 DNA: TGTGCCAGTAGTGCCCCCCAGAGGGACAGGCGCTATGGCTACACCTTC
V gene: TRBV19; D gene: .; J gene: TRBJ2-7; clone size: few; CDR3 protein: CASSPEGSYEQYF; CDR3 DNA: TGTGCCAGTAGTCCCGAGGGCTCCTACGAGCAGTACTTC
V gene: TRBV2; D gene: .; J gene: TRBJ1-1; clone size: .; CDR3 protein: CASSEDRMNTEAFF; CDR3 DNA: TGTGCCAGCAGTGAGGACAGAATGAACACTGAAGCTTTCTTT
V gene: TRBV14; D gene: .; J gene: TRBJ1-6; clone size: .; CDR3 protein: CASSQDLNSPLHF; CDR3 DNA: TGTGCCAGCAGCCAAGACCTGAATTCACCCCTCCACTTT
V gene: TRBV2; D gene: .; J gene: TRBJ1-4; clone size: .; CDR3 protein: CASSLLSGTNEKLFF; CDR3 DNA: TGTGCCAGCAGCCTCCTCAGCGGTACTAATGAAAAACTGTTTTTT
V gene: TRBV9; D gene: TRBD2; J gene: TRBJ2-7; clone size: .; CDR3 protein: CASSPLTSGSYEQYF; CDR3 DNA: TGTGCCAGCAGCCCCCTAACTAGCGGCAGCTACGAGCAGTACTTC
V gene: TRBV28; D gene: .; J gene: TRBJ1-1; clone size: few; CDR3 protein: CASSFSGVDEAFF; CDR3 DNA: TGTGCCAGCAGTTTTTCAGGGGTAGATGAAGCTTTCTTT
V gene: TRBV10-3; D gene: .; J gene: TRBJ1-2; clone size: .; CDR3 protein: CAISVLDSNPSYGYTF; CDR3 DNA: TGTGCCATCAGCGTATTGGACAGCAATCCCTCGTATGGCTACACCTTC
V gene: TRBV9; D gene: .; J gene: TRBJ1-1; clone size: .; CDR3 protein: CASSPQTGWATEAFF; CDR3 DNA: TGTGCCAGCAGCCCTCAGACAGGATGGGCGACTGAAGCTTTCTTT
V gene: TRBV5-1; D gene: .; J gene: TRBJ1-1; clone size: .; CDR3 protein: CASSWGDGNTEAFF; CDR3 DNA: TGCGCCAGCAGCTGGGGGGACGGGAACACTGAAGCTTTCTTT
V gene: TRBV28; D gene: .; J gene: TRBJ1-4; clone size: .; CDR3 protein: CASSSTLKEKLFF; CDR3 DNA: TGTGCCAGCAGTTCTACGCTAAAGGAAAAACTGTTTTTT
V gene: TRBV9; D gene: TRBD1; J gene: TRBJ2-7; clone size: .; CDR3 protein: CASSTRTGGYEQYF; CDR3 DNA: TGTGCCAGCAGCACCCGGACAGGGGGCTACGAGCAGTACTTC
V gene: TRBV27; D gene: TRBD1; J gene: TRBJ2-5; clone size: .; CDR3 protein: CASSGQGAIETQYF; CDR3 DNA: TGTGCCAGCAGTGGACAGGGGGCGATTGAGACCCAGTACTTC
V gene: TRBV19; D gene: TRBD1; J gene: TRBJ2-1; clone size: once; CDR3 protein: CASSPQGQGGNEQFF; CDR3 DNA: TGTGCCAGTAGTCCCCAGGGACAGGGAGGCAATGAGCAGTTCTTC
V gene: TRBV28; D gene: .; J gene: TRBJ2-7; clone size: .; CDR3 protein: CASSLLPVATYEQYF; CDR3 DNA: TGTGCCAGCAGTTTGTTGCCGGTAGCTACCTACGAGCAGTACTTC
V gene: TRBV18; D gene: TRBD1; J gene: TRBJ2-7; clone size: .; CDR3 protein: CASSPLQSGQGAGGQYF; CDR3 DNA: TGTGCCAGCTCACCACTTCAATCGGGACAGGGGGCGGGGGGGCAGTACTTC
V gene: TRBV19; D gene: .; J gene: TRBJ2-2; clone size: .; CDR3 protein: CASKDSNTGELFF; CDR3 DNA: TGTGCCAGTAAGGACAGCAACACCGGGGAGCTGTTTTTT
V gene: TRBV15; D gene: .; J gene: TRBJ2-5; clone size: .; CDR3 protein: CATSRDPGGLRETQYF; CDR3 DNA: TGTGCCACCAGCAGAGATCCCGGCGGGCTGAGGGAGACCCAGTACTTC
V gene: TRBV9; D gene: TRBD2; J gene: TRBJ2-7; clone size: .; CDR3 protein: CASSVSSGRALDEQYF; CDR3 DNA: TGTGCCAGCAGCGTATCGAGCGGGAGGGCCCTGGACGAGCAGTACTTC
V gene: TRBV2; D gene: TRBD1; J gene: TRBJ2-5; clone size: .; CDR3 protein: CASHSGQGPEETQYF; CDR3 DNA: TGTGCCAGCCACTCGGGACAGGGGCCCGAAGAGACCCAGTACTTC
V gene: TRBV28; D gene: .; J gene: TRBJ2-7; clone size: .; CDR3 protein: CASSLRRGYEQYF; CDR3 DNA: TGTGCCAGCAGTTTACGAAGGGGCTACGAGCAGTACTTC
V gene: TRBV9; D gene: TRBD1; J gene: TRBJ2-7; clone size: .; CDR3 protein: CASSAGTGVYEQYF; CDR3 DNA: TGTGCCAGCAGCGCCGGGACAGGGGTCTACGAGCAGTACTTC
V gene: TRBV18; D gene: .; J gene: TRBJ1-1; clone size: .; CDR3 protein: CANSPSRGNTEAFF; CDR3 DNA: TGTGCCAACTCACCCTCAAGAGGAAACACTGAAGCTTTCTTT
V gene: TRBV4-3; D gene: .; J gene: TRBJ2-6; clone size: .; CDR3 protein: CASSQQGSGANVLTF; CDR3 DNA: TGCGCCAGCAGCCAGCAGGGGTCTGGGGCCAACGTCCTGACTTTC
V gene: TRBV9; D gene: TRBD1; J gene: TRBJ2-7; clone size: .; CDR3 protein: CASSSRTGGYEQYF; CDR3 DNA: TGTGCCAGCAGCTCGCGGACAGGGGGCTACGAGCAGTACTTC